This record concerns one TCR beta chain sequence. The antigen is not known. A second PCR of roughly 7 to 11 cycles used a sample-barcoded 5' primer and a J-beta primer mix. Through a template-switch adaptor with 12 random nucleotides, each cDNA molecule received a tag. Each CDR3 protein is one row after TCRdb ran MiXCR on the 5' RACE reads. This table has about 1.1 million distinct CDR3 sequences, 35% to 45% appearing once. The sample originates from a study of blood T cells in healthy people across ages. Study outcomes and limitations: Older individuals had lower TCR beta diversity per million T cells (the decline was roughly linear). Naive T cell percentage strongly correlated with TCR beta diversity.

The V gene lost 1 base and the J gene lost 2 bases, with 9 bases spanning the gap. Germline-derived CDR1 and CDR2 are LGHNT and FRNRAP. The CDR3 length is 15 residues. V gene TRBV12-5 combines with J gene TRBJ1-5; D gene ambiguous. This receptor was identified in a man between 18 and 35 years old in good health. Sequenced: blood. CDR3 DNA: TGTGCTAGTGGTTTGGGGGTGGTGGGCAATCAGCCCCAGCATTTT. As protein: CASGLGVVGNQPQHF.